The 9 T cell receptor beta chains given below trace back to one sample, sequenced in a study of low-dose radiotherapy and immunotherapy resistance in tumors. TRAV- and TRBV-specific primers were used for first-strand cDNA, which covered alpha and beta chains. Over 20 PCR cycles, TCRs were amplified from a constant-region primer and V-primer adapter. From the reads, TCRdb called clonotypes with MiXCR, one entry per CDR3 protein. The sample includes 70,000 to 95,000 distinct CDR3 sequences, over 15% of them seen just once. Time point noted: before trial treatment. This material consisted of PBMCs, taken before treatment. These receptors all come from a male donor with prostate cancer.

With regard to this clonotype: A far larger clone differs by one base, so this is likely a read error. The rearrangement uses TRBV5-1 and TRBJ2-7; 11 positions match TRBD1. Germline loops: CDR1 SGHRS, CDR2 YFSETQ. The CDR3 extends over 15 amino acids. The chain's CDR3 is CAGSFGQGATHEQYF. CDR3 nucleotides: TGTGCCGGCAGTTTTGGACAGGGGGCTACCCACGAGCAGTACTTC. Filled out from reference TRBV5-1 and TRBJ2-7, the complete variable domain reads KAGVTQTPRYLIKTRGQQVTLSCSPISGHRSVSWYQQTPGQGLQFLFEYFSETQRNKGNFPGRFSGRQFSNSRSEMNVSTLELGDSALYLCAGSFGQGATHEQYFGPGTRLTVT.

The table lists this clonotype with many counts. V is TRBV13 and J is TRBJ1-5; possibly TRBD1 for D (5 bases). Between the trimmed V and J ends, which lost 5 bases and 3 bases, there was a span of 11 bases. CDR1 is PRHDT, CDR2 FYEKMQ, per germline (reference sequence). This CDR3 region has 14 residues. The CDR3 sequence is CASSEGRTNQPQHF. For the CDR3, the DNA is TGTGCCAGCAGCGAGGGACGGACCAATCAGCCCCAGCATTTT.

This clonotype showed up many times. The chain's CDR3 is CASSLAGGRYEQFF. CDR3 nucleotide sequence: TGTGCCAGCAGCTTGGCGGGGGGGCGCTATGAGCAGTTCTTC. The chain is built from TRBV7-2 and TRBJ2-1, with TRBD2 identical over 9 bases. The V segment lost 3 bases and the J segment 8 bases; nucleotides outside the gene matches: 5. Germline CDR1 SGHTA, CDR2 FQGNSA. This CDR3 comprises 14 residues.

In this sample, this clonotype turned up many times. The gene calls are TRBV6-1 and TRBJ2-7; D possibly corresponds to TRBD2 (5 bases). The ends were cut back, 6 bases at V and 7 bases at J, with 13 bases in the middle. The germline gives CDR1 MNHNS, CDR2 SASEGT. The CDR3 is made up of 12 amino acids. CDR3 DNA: TGTGCCAGCAGCCTGGAGGCCCGGGAGCAGTACTTC. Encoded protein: CASSLEAREQYF.

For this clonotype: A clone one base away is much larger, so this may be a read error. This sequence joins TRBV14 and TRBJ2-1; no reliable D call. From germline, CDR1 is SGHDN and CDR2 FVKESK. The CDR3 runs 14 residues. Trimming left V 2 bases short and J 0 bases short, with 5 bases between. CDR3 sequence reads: CASSQPDSYNEQFF. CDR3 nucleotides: TGTGCCAGCAGCCAACCTGACTCCTACAATGAGCAGTTCTTC.

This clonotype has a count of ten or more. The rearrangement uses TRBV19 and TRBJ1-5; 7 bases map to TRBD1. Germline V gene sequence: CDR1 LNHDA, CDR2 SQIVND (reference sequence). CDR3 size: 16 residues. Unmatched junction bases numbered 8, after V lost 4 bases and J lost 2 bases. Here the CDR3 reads CASSRGGGAGNQPQHF. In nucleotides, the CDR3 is TGTGCCAGTAGTAGAGGAGGGGGCGCCGGCAATCAGCCCCAGCATTTT.

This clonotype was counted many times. The CDR3 sequence is CARDYGTGGSGELFF. CDR3 nucleotides: TGTGCCCGTGACTACGGCACAGGTGGGAGCGGGGAGCTGTTTTTT. The J gene is TRBJ2-2, the V gene TRBV30, with D perhaps given as TRBD1 or TRBD2 (5 bases each). V was shortened by 8 bases and J by 7 bases, with 23 bases between the two germline ends. The germline V gene encodes CDR1 GTSNPN and CDR2 SVGIG (reference sequence). This CDR3 has 15 residues.

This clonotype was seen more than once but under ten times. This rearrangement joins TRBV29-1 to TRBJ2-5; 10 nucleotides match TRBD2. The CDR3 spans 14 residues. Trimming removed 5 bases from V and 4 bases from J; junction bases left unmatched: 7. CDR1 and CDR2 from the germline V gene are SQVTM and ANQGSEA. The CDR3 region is CSVIRERGGETQYF. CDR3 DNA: TGCAGCGTTATAAGGGAGCGGGGGGGAGAGACCCAGTACTTC.

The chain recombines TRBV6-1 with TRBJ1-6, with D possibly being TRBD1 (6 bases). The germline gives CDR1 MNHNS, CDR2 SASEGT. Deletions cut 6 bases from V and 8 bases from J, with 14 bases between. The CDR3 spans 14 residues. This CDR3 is CASSRGGAYSPLHF. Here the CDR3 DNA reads TGTGCCAGCAGCCGGGGGGGGGCATATTCACCCCTCCACTTT.